One and the same sample provided the 28 T cell receptor beta chains below, sequenced in a study of T-cell memory formation after mild COVID-19. MiXCR, run by TCRdb on the 5' RACE reads, gives a single entry per CDR3 protein. There are 300,000 to 350,000 distinct CDR3 sequences in the sample; 15% to 20% occur only once, and under 25% lies in the top ten. The sample taken for sequencing was PBMCs or a T cell subset sorted from them (not recorded which). The receptors stem from a young man who had mild COVID-19 (a few samples of this study predate the infection). Cell type and time point are not known.

This sequence joins TRBV3-1 and TRBJ1-1; 7 nucleotides align to TRBD1. This CDR3 contains 12 residues. The germline gives CDR1 LGHDT, CDR2 YNNKEL (reference sequence). V lost 0 bases to trimming and J lost 11 bases; unmatched junction nucleotides: 3. This CDR3 reads CASSQERGRAFF. The CDR3 DNA reads TGTGCCAGCAGCCAAGAAAGGGGGCGGGCTTTCTTT. Drawing the rest from reference TRBV3-1 and TRBJ1-1, the complete variable domain is DTAVSQTPKYLVTQMGNDKSIKCEQNLGHDTMYWYKQDSKKFLKIMFSYNNKELIINETVPNRFSPKSPDKAHLNLHINSLELGDSAVYFCASSQERGRAFFGQGTRLTVV.

The chain links TRBV15 to TRBJ1-2; tentatively, D is TRBD1 (6 bases). The CDR3 has 14 residues. The germline gives CDR1 LNHNV, CDR2 YYDKDF (reference sequence). Trimming took 1 base from V and 6 from J, leaving 12 bases between them. The CDR3 nucleotides are TGTGCCACCAGCAGAGCCGGGACAACCAATGGCTACACCTTC. It is translated as CATSRAGTTNGYTF.

The CDR3 loop is CASSLILVGYTF. CDR3 nucleotide sequence: TGTGCCAGCAGCTTAATTCTCGTGGGCTACACCTTC. The chain carries TRBV7-2 and TRBJ1-2; D not resolved. V lost 2 bases to trimming and J lost 8 bases, with 9 bases between them. This CDR3 has 12 amino acids. In germline, CDR1 is SGHTA, CDR2 FQGNSA.

This chain links TRBV4-1 with TRBJ1-2, with unresolved D. The CDR3 runs 13 residues. Germline CDR1 and CDR2: MGHRA and YSYEKL. Trimming stripped 0 bases from V and 8 bases from J, with 10 bases between. The CDR3 nucleotides read TGCGCCAGCAGCCAAGATCGTTCAGGAGGCTACACCTTC. This gives the protein CASSQDRSGGYTF.

This clonotype appeared a few times. This sequence joins TRBV19 and TRBJ1-4; a weak D match, TRBD1 (6 bases). V lost 7 bases, J lost 8 bases, and 14 bases lay in between. Germline V gene sequence: CDR1 LNHDA, CDR2 SQIVND (reference sequence). This CDR3 spans 13 amino acids. CDR3 in amino acids: CASTVGGLEKLFF. The CDR3 DNA reads as TGTGCCAGTACCGTGGGGGGCTTAGAAAAACTGTTTTTT.

This clonotype has just a few counts. V is TRBV6-1 and J is TRBJ1-1, with D possibly matching TRBD1 (5 bases). The germline V and J ends were trimmed by 4 bases and 4 bases, with 19 bases remaining between them. There are 16 residues in the CDR3. CDR1 is MNHNS, CDR2 SASEGT, per germline. CDR3 nucleotides: TGTGCCAGCAGTGTCGGCTTTTTTGGGGGAGCCACTGAAGCTTTCTTT. Encoded protein: CASSVGFFGGATEAFF.

The V call is TRBV11-2, the J call TRBJ2-2, with 9 bases fitting TRBD2. The CDR3 covers 16 residues. Trimming at V came to 2 bases and at J to 6 bases, leaving 7 bases not matched to a gene. Per the germline V gene, CDR1 is SGHAT and CDR2 is FQNNGV. CDR3 protein: CASSLTPSGGPGELFF. In nucleotides, the CDR3 is TGTGCCAGCAGCTTAACCCCCAGCGGGGGGCCCGGGGAGCTGTTTTTT.

This chain joins TRBV6-5 and TRBJ2-7, with D possibly matching TRBD2 (7 bases). V lost 0 bases and J lost 0, with 12 bases in between. The CDR3 spans 16 residues. CDR1 is MNHEY, CDR2 SVGAGI, per germline. CDR3 protein: CASSYSIGGVSYEQYF. The CDR3 DNA is TGTGCCAGCAGTTACTCGATAGGGGGGGTCTCCTACGAGCAGTACTTC.

In its sample, this clonotype was seen a few times. V gene TRBV4-3 combines with J gene TRBJ2-7; 10 bases line up with TRBD1. V was clipped by 0 bases and J by 7 bases; unmatched bases: 9. Germline CDR1 is LGHNA and CDR2 is YSLEER. The CDR3 runs 16 residues. This CDR3 is CASSQDQDRGIGEQYV. DNA of the CDR3: TGCGCCAGCAGCCAAGATCAGGACAGGGGGATTGGAGAGCAGTACGTC.

This clonotype was seen repeatedly, ten times or more. The rearrangement uses TRBV29-1 and TRBJ1-1; possible D gene TRBD1, 5 bases. The CDR3 sequence is 11 residues long. Germline-derived CDR1 and CDR2 are SQVTM and ANQGSEA. The V gene lost 4 bases and the J gene lost 5 bases, with 8 bases spanning the gap. For the CDR3, the DNA is TGCAGCGTTGGCGGGGGGACTGAAGCTTTCTTT. This gives the protein CSVGGGTEAFF.

A word on this clonotype: Its ends do not fully match the called genes, so a read error is possible. J is TRBJ2-2 and V is TRBV5-6, with D unclear. Germline assignment: CDR1 SGHDT and CDR2 YYEEEE. The CDR3 loop spans 13 amino acids. CDR3 in DNA: TGTGCCAGCAGCTTGGCCGTCACCGGGCAGCTGTTTTTT. Its translation: CASSLAVTGQLFF. Using reference TRBV5-6 and TRBJ2-2 for the parts outside the CDR3, the full variable domain is DAGVTQSPTHLIKTRGQQVTLRCSPKSGHDTVSWYQQALGQGPQFIFQYYEEEERQRGNFPDRFSGHQFPNYSSELNVNALLLGDSALYLCASSLAVTGQLFFGEGSRLTVL.

The chain carries TRBV14 and TRBJ1-1; 9 bases fit TRBD1. Germline V gives CDR1 SGHDN, CDR2 FVKESK. The trim removed 2 bases at V and 3 bases at J, leaving 4 bases unmatched. The CDR3 extends over 15 amino acids. This CDR3 is CASSQIRTGDTEAFF. The CDR3 DNA reads TGTGCCAGCAGCCAAATTCGGACAGGGGACACTGAAGCTTTCTTT.

This clonotype was seen more than once but under ten times. A read error may account for a junction end that differs from germline. The chain combines TRBV6-1 with TRBJ1-2, with D tentatively TRBD1 (5 bases). CDR3 length equals 13 residues. Germline V gene lookup returns CDR1 MNHNS and CDR2 SASEGT. CDR3 amino acids: CASSEGGRTPEPF. For the CDR3, the DNA is TGTGCCAGCAGTGAAGGGGGTAGGACACCGGAGCCATTC.

The rearrangement links TRBV12-5 to TRBJ2-5; D perhaps matches TRBD1 (5 bases). Looked up from germline, CDR1 is LGHNT and CDR2 is FRNRAP. Deletions cut 6 bases from V and 2 bases from J, with 16 bases between. This CDR3 region has 15 residues. The CDR3 protein is CASGLRVGLQETQYF. The CDR3 DNA reads as TGTGCTAGTGGGCTCAGGGTTGGATTACAAGAGACCCAGTACTTC.

The chain joins TRBV4-1 to TRBJ2-5, with TRBD1 matching over 12 bases. This CDR3 spans 16 amino acids. V shed 5 bases and J 1 base; nucleotides not matched to a gene: 5. Germline V CDR1 and CDR2: MGHRA, YSYEKL. The CDR3 loop reads CASSKGQGALQETQYF. The DNA for the CDR3 is TGCGCCAGCAGCAAGGGACAGGGGGCCCTCCAAGAGACCCAGTACTTC.

This clonotype showed up just a few times. V gene TRBV5-4 combines with J gene TRBJ2-7, with 10 nucleotides matching TRBD1. The CDR3 extends over 15 amino acids. The V segment lost 3 bases and the J segment 1 base; nucleotides outside the gene matches: 4. CDR1 and CDR2 from the germline V gene are SGHNT and YYREEE (reference sequence). Here the CDR3 reads CASSSPGQGSYEQYV. CDR3 bases: TGTGCCAGCAGCTCTCCGGGACAGGGGTCCTACGAGCAGTACGTC.

The chain uses TRBV20-1 and TRBJ1-1, with 10 bases that match TRBD1. The CDR3 consists of 15 residues. The germline V gene has CDR1 DFQATT and CDR2 SNEGSKA (reference sequence). J gave up 4 bases and V 0 bases, and 5 bases lay outside the gene matches. This chain's CDR3 is CSAREVGDRGTEAFF. CDR3 nucleotides: TGCAGTGCTAGAGAAGTTGGGGACAGGGGCACTGAAGCTTTCTTT.

The rearrangement links TRBV9 to TRBJ2-7; unclear D gene. Germline values: CDR1 SGDLS, CDR2 YYNGEE. This CDR3 spans 14 amino acids. Trimming removed 0 bases at V and 2 bases at J, with 9 bases between. The CDR3: CASSVGWGTYEQYF. CDR3 coding DNA: TGTGCCAGCAGCGTAGGCTGGGGAACCTACGAGCAGTACTTC.

The rearrangement joins TRBV5-1 to TRBJ2-2, with TRBD1 matching 8 bases. This CDR3 spans 15 amino acids. CDR1 is SGHRS and CDR2 is YFSETQ in the germline V gene. V gave up 2 bases and J gave up 5 bases; unmatched junction bases: 5. The CDR3 coding sequence is TGCGCCAGCAGCTTTGGTGGACAGGGAACCGGGGAGCTGTTTTTT. Residues: CASSFGGQGTGELFF.

This clonotype was observed a handful of times. This chain uses TRBV20-1 with TRBJ2-3, with a possible D match to TRBD1 (6 bases). Trimming took off 3 bases at V and 3 bases at J, with 13 bases between the two ends. The CDR3 contains 14 residues. In germline, CDR1 is DFQATT, CDR2 SNEGSKA (reference sequence). DNA of the CDR3: TGCAGTGCTAGCAACAGGGAAAGGACAGATACGCAGTATTTT. Translating it yields CSASNRERTDTQYF.

CDR3 DNA sequence: TGCAGTGCTAGAGATCGCAGTTCGCATGGCTACACCTTC. It yields the protein CSARDRSSHGYTF. This chain connects TRBV20-1 to TRBJ1-2; D unresolved. V was clipped by 0 bases and J by 6 bases, with 11 bases between them. The CDR3 sequence is 13 residues long. Per the germline V gene, CDR1 is DFQATT and CDR2 is SNEGSKA (reference sequence).

V and J are TRBV5-1 and TRBJ2-5; 8 nucleotides agree with TRBD2. The CDR3 has 17 amino acids. Trimming took 1 base from V and 1 from J; bases not matched to a gene: 9. Germline loops: CDR1 SGHRS, CDR2 YFSETQ. In DNA, the CDR3 is TGCGCCAGCAGCTTGACGGGCCGCGGGGGGCCCCAAGAGACCCAGTACTTC. The encoded protein is CASSLTGRGGPQETQYF.

This clonotype was detected many times. The chain has TRBV29-1 and TRBJ1-1; 8 nucleotides match TRBD1. V trimming: 5 bases; J trimming: 5 bases; junction bases outside the gene matches: 7. Germline CDR1 SQVTM, CDR2 ANQGSEA. CDR3 length: 13 amino acids. The CDR3 bases are TGCAGCGTTCGGACAGGGCGTTGGACTGAAGCTTTCTTT. Amino acid sequence: CSVRTGRWTEAFF.

This clonotype was detected only a few times. CDR3 amino acids: CASSLVRDLHEETQYF. DNA of the CDR3: TGCGCCAGCAGCCTCGTAAGGGACCTTCACGAAGAGACCCAGTACTTC. V usage is TRBV5-1 and J usage is TRBJ2-5; D may match TRBD1 or TRBD2 (5 bases each). The CDR3 consists of 16 residues. V lost 4 bases, J lost 3 bases, and 19 bases lay in between. Germline V gives CDR1 SGHRS, CDR2 YFSETQ.

This clonotype was recorded a few times. The junction and the germline gene differ at one end; a read error may be behind it. The chain employs TRBV6-4 and TRBJ2-3; D possibly uses TRBD1 or TRBD2 (5 bases each). The V gene's germline CDR1 is MRHNA and CDR2 SNTAGT. This CDR3 has 15 amino acids. The CDR3 sequence: CASSDGGWGTDTHYF. The CDR3 DNA reads TGTGCCAGCAGTGACGGCGGGTGGGGCACAGATACGCATTATTTT.

This clonotype has a handful of counts. V and J are TRBV7-2 and TRBJ1-3; 10 bases match TRBD1. Trimming cost V 7 bases and J 4 bases; bases outside gene matches: 1. This CDR3 spans 13 amino acids. The germline gives CDR1 SGHTA, CDR2 FQGNSA. The DNA for the CDR3 is TGTGCCAGCAAGACAGGGGGCGGAAACACCATATATTTT. Its translation is CASKTGGGNTIYF.

This clonotype showed up just a few times. The chain has TRBV6-2 or TRBV6-3 and TRBJ1-2; D not certain. Looked up from germline, CDR1 is MNHEY and CDR2 is SVGEGT. The CDR3 totals 10 residues. V was shortened by 8 bases and J by 2 bases, with 3 bases between the two germline ends. The CDR3 DNA reads TGTGCCAGCGGCAACTATGGCTACACCTTC. Protein product: CASGNYGYTF.

A single count supports this clonotype. CDR3 in amino acids: CASSGTTGVEGTEAFF. CDR3 bases: TGTGCCAGCAGTGGGACGACAGGAGTTGAGGGAACTGAAGCTTTCTTT. The chain is built from TRBV12-3 or TRBV12-4 and TRBJ1-1, with D perhaps matching TRBD1 (6 bases). The CDR3 has 16 residues. Trimming pared 5 bases from V and 5 bases from J, leaving 21 bases between.